Sequencing of this TCR beta chain was carried out in a study of T cell responses to AZD1222 COVID-19 vaccine. Study-level findings and limits: Spike-specific TCR breadth and depth were elevated following two AZD1222 doses. Unmutated variant regions are reportedly targeted by nearly half of spike-specific TCRs. The study sampled repertoires only after the peak T cell response. Seropositive at baseline were only five or six AZD1222 recipients.

Per germline, CDR1 SEHNR and CDR2 FQNEAQ (reference sequence). The V end lost 5 bases, the J end lost 0 bases, and 8 bases lay between the germline ends. There are 15 residues in the CDR3. For this clone: Its antigen is not known.

Produced via immunoSEQ multiplex PCR; TCRdb's table is partial and in-frame only. The repertoire holds 150,000 to 200,000 clones, roughly 89% seen once, with around 1.6% in the top ten. This sample comprised peripheral blood, obtained on day 0 of AZD1222 vaccination. The gene calls are TRBV7-9 and TRBJ2-6, with no clear D. The sequence derives from an adult in good health. In DNA, the CDR3 is TGTGCCAGCAGCCGTATGAGCTCTGGGGCCAACGTCCTGACTTTC. This encodes CASSRMSSGANVLTF.